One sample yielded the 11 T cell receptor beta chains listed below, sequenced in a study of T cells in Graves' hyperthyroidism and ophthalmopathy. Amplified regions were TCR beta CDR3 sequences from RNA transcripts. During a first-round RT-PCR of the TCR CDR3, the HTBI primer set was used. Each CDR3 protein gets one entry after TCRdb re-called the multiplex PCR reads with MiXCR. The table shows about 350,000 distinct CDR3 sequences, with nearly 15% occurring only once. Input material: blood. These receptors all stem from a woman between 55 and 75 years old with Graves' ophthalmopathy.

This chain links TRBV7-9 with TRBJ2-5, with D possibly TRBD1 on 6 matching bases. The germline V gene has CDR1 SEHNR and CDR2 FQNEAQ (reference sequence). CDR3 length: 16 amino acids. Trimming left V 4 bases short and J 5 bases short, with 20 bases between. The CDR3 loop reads CASSSRAGQPHETQYF. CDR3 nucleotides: TGTGCCAGCAGCTCTCGCGCCGGACAGCCTCATGAGACCCAGTACTTC.

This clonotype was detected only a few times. CDR3: CASSLTGRWGEQFF. CDR3 nucleotide sequence: TGTGCCAGCAGCTTAACGGGGCGTTGGGGGGAGCAGTTCTTC. The rearrangement links TRBV7-3 to TRBJ2-1; perhaps D is TRBD1 or TRBD2 (5 bases each). CDR3 length equals 14 residues. Germline values: CDR1 SGHTA, CDR2 FQGTGA. The V end lost 0 bases, the J end lost 10 bases, and 13 bases lay between the germline ends.

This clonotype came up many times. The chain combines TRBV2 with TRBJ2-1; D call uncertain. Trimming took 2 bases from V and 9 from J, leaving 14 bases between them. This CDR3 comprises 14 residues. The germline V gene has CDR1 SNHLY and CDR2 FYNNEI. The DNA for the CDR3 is TGTGCCAGCAGTGAAACGGATATCGTGGGTGAGCAGTTCTTC. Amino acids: CASSETDIVGEQFF.

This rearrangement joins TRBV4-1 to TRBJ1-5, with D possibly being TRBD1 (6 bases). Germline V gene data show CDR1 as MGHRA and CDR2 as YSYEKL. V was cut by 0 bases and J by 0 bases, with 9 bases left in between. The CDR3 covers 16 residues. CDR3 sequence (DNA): TGCGCCAGCAGCCAAGAACCAGGGGCTAGCAATCAGCCCCAGCATTTT. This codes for CASSQEPGASNQPQHF.

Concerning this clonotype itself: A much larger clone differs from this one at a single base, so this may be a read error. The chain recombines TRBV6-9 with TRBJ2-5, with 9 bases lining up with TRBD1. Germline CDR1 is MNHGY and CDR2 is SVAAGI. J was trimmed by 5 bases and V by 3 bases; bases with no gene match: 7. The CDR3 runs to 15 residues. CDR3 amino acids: CASSYFGQGSETQYF. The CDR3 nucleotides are TGTGCCAGCAGTTACTTTGGACAGGGGTCCGAGACCCAGTACTTC.

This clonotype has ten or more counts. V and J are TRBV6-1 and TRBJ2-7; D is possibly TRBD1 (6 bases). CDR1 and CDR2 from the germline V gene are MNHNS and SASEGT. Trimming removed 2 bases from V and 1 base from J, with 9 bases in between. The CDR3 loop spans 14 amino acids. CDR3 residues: CASSELTGSYEQYF. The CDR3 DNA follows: TGTGCCAGCAGTGAACTGACAGGATCCTACGAGCAGTACTTC.

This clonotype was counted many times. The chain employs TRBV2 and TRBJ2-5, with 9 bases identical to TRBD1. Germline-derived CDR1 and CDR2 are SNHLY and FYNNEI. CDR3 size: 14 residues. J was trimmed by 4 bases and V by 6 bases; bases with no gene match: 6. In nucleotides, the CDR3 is TGTGCCAGCAGGACTGGGACAGGGCTAGAGACCCAGTACTTC. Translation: CASRTGTGLETQYF.

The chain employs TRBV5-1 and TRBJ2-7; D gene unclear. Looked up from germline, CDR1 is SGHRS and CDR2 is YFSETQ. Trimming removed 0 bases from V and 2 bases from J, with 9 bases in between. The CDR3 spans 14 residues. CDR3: CASSLEALTYEQYF. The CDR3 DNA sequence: TGCGCCAGCAGCTTGGAGGCGCTCACCTACGAGCAGTACTTC.

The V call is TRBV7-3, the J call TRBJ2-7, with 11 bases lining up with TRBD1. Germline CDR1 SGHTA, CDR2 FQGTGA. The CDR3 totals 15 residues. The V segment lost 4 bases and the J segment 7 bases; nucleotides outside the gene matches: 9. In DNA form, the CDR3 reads TGTGCCAGCAGCTCAGATGGGACAGGGGGTCTTGAGCAGTACTTC. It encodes CASSSDGTGGLEQYF.

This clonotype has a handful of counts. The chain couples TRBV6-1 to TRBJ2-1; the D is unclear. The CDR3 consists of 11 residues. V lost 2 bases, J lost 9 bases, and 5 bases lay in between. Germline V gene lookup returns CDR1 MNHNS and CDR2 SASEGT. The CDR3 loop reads CASSELGEQFF. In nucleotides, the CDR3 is TGTGCCAGCAGTGAATTGGGTGAGCAGTTCTTC.

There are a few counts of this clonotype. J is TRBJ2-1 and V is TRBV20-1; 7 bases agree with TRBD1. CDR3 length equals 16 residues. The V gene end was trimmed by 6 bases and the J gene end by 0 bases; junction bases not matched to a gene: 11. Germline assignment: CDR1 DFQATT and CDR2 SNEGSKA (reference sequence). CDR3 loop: CSARRGLARSYNEQFF. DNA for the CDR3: TGCAGTGCCAGAAGGGGGCTAGCCCGCTCCTACAATGAGCAGTTCTTC.